This T cell receptor beta chain was identified during a study of tumor-infiltrating lymphocytes in primary liver carcinoma. As for this clonotype: Relative to the germline gene, one junction end is altered; a read error may explain this.

Co-extracted RNA and DNA came from roughly 21-30 mg of unsorted bulk tissue. CDR1 and CDR2 (germline): SGHAT, FQNNGV. This CDR3 contains 13 residues. Total RNA (around 510 ng) served as template for TCR beta cDNA synthesis primed by a constant-region primer. It was through three nested multiplex PCR rounds of slightly modified ARM-PCR that TCR beta libraries arose. The two initial PCR rounds, roughly 9 cycles each, used TRBV1-TRBV30 forward and C-beta reverse primers. Via MiXCR, TCRdb re-called the multiplex PCR reads, giving one row per CDR3 protein. The table shows about 120,000 distinct CDR3 sequences, with less than 75% occurring only once.

The material sequenced was tumor-adjacent normal liver tissue. The source is a woman aged 60 to 75 with primary liver carcinoma and hepatitis B virus infection. This sequence joins TRBV11-2 and TRBJ2-3; D gene uncertain. DNA of the CDR3: TGTGCCGGCAACTTAGATCGAGGAGATGCGCAGTATTTC. Its translation: CAGNLDRGDAQYF. Supplemented by reference TRBV11-2 and TRBJ2-3, the full variable domain reads EAGVAQSPRYKIIEKRQSVAFWCNPISGHATLYWYQQILGQGPKLLIQFQNNGVVDDSQLPKDRFSAERLKGVDSTLKIQPAKLEDSAVYLCAGNLDRGDAQYFGPGTRLTVL.